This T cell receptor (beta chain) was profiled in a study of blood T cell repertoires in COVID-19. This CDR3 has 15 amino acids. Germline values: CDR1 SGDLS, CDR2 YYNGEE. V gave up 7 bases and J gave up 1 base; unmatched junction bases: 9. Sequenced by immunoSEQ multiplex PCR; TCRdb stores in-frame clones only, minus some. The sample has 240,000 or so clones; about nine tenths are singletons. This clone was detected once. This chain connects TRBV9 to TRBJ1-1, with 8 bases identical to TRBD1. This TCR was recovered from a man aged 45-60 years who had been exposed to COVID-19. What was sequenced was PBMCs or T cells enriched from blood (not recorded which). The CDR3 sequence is CASGGTGGSNTEAFF. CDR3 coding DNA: TGTGCCAGCGGGGGGACAGGCGGGTCGAACACTGAAGCTTTCTTT.